These 32 T cell receptor beta chains were all obtained from the same sample, sequenced in a study of blood T cell repertoires in COVID-19. Data came from immunoSEQ multiplex PCR; TCRdb stores just in-frame clones and leaves some out. Found here are approximately 63,000 clones, 75% to 90% of them singletons; the top ten hold about 18%. The sequenced material came from peripheral blood. The receptors come from a woman aged 55-69 years with COVID-19, enrolled during active disease.

The CDR3 bases are TGTGCCAGCAGCTTAGTGGCGGGGGAGCACTACGAGCAGTACTTC. This codes for CASSLVAGEHYEQYF. This chain connects TRBV7-2 to TRBJ2-7; 7 bases are a match to TRBD2. Germline assignment: CDR1 SGHTA and CDR2 FQGNSA. CDR3 length: 15 residues. V shed 1 base and J 3 bases; nucleotides not matched to a gene: 6.

This chain uses TRBV24-1 with TRBJ2-1; maybe TRBD2 (5 bases). V lost 4 bases and J lost 1, with 10 bases in between. CDR3 length: 15 residues. Germline CDR1 and CDR2: KGHDR and SFDVKD. The DNA of the CDR3 is TGTGCCACCAGTGACCCCGACTATTCCTACAATGAGCAGTTCTTC. Translated: CATSDPDYSYNEQFF.

V gene TRBV19 combines with J gene TRBJ2-7, with D possibly being TRBD2 (5 bases). The CDR3 runs 14 residues. Germline V gives CDR1 LNHDA, CDR2 SQIVND (reference sequence). The V gene lost 4 bases and the J gene lost 2 bases, with 12 bases spanning the gap. CDR3 bases: TGTGCCAGTAGTAGAGGAAGCGGCGCCTACGAGCAGTACTTC. It specifies CASSRGSGAYEQYF.

V is TRBV19 and J is TRBJ2-5; 9 bases are a match to TRBD2. Germline V lookup: CDR1 LNHDA, CDR2 SQIVND (reference sequence). The CDR3 totals 17 residues. The ends lost 0 bases at V and 1 base at J; junction bases unmatched: 6. The DNA for the CDR3 is TGTGCCAGTAGTATAGATTCGACTAGCGGTTCCCAAGAGACCCAGTACTTC. As protein: CASSIDSTSGSQETQYF.

The chain recombines TRBV9 with TRBJ2-6, with 8 bases matching TRBD1. Germline V CDR1 and CDR2: SGDLS, YYNGEE. The ends lost 4 bases at V and 0 bases at J; junction bases unmatched: 9. CDR3 length: 18 residues. CDR3 protein: CASSRGTGLGSGANVLTF. The DNA for the CDR3 is TGTGCCAGCAGCAGAGGGACAGGCCTTGGCTCTGGGGCCAACGTCCTGACTTTC.

The V call is TRBV7-8, the J call TRBJ2-1, with 7 bases matching TRBD2. The ends lost 2 bases at V and 3 bases at J; junction bases unmatched: 13. The CDR3 extends over 18 amino acids. Germline V gene lookup returns CDR1 SGHVS and CDR2 FQNEAQ. This chain's CDR3 is CASSLMGRTGLNYNEQFF. The CDR3 bases are TGTGCCAGCAGCTTAATGGGGAGGACGGGACTAAACTACAATGAGCAGTTCTTC.

The chain uses TRBV9 and TRBJ1-1, with 9 positions matching TRBD1. V shed 6 bases and J 4 bases; nucleotides not matched to a gene: 13. The CDR3 contains 16 residues. Germline CDR1 SGDLS, CDR2 YYNGEE. The CDR3 spells CASTRDRAIIGTEAFF. The CDR3 DNA sequence: TGTGCCAGCACCCGGGACAGGGCGATAATCGGCACTGAAGCTTTCTTT.

This clone was recorded a few times. The chain recombines TRBV4-1 with TRBJ1-2; no firm D call. V shed 0 bases and J shed 3 bases, with 5 bases lying between them. CDR3 length: 13 amino acids. Germline CDR1 MGHRA, CDR2 YSYEKL. The CDR3 here is CASSQDGHYGYTF. The CDR3 DNA reads as TGCGCCAGCAGCCAAGATGGCCACTATGGCTACACCTTC.

This chain joins TRBV5-6 and TRBJ1-5; D perhaps matches TRBD1 (5 bases). V was clipped by 1 base and J by 1 base, with 18 bases between them. Germline V gene lookup returns CDR1 SGHDT and CDR2 YYEEEE. The CDR3 has 18 residues. The CDR3 is CASSLRWGEIMSNQPQHF. CDR3 DNA: TGTGCCAGCAGCTTGCGATGGGGGGAAATAATGAGCAATCAGCCCCAGCATTTT.

This clone was seen just once. J is TRBJ2-2 and V is TRBV27; D is possibly TRBD1 (5 bases). The CDR3 is 11 residues long. CDR1 and CDR2 from the germline V gene are MNHEY and SMNVEV (reference sequence). Here the CDR3 reads CASRGTGELFF. The CDR3 DNA is TGTGCTAGTAGGGGCACCGGGGAGCTGTTTTTT.

The chain is built from TRBV11-3 and TRBJ2-7; TRBD1 agrees at 11 bases. The junction had 6 bases not matched to a gene; V was cut back by 5 bases and J by 3 bases. CDR3 size: 15 residues. Germline V gives CDR1 SGHNT, CDR2 YENEEA. The DNA for the CDR3 is TGTGCCAGCAGCCCCCTAGGGACAGGGGGCTACGAGCAGTACTTC. Its protein product is CASSPLGTGGYEQYF.

The chain couples TRBV12-3 or TRBV12-4 to TRBJ1-2, with D maybe TRBD1 (6 bases). Trimming shortened V by 5 bases and J by 8 bases, and 9 bases separated the two germline ends. This CDR3 region has 11 residues. The CDR3 here is CASSRQAGYTF. DNA of the CDR3: TGTGCCAGCAGTCGACAGGCAGGCTACACCTTC.

The chain combines TRBV28 with TRBJ1-5; the match to TRBD1 covers 7 bases. V was pared by 5 bases and J by 4 bases, with 14 bases of the junction left unmatched. This CDR3 comprises 17 residues. Germline loops: CDR1 MDHEN, CDR2 SYDVKM. CDR3 amino acids: CASSAPGQPLTNQPQHF. CDR3 coding DNA: TGTGCCAGCAGTGCACCGGGACAGCCACTCACTAATCAGCCCCAGCATTTT.

V usage is TRBV18 and J usage is TRBJ1-5; D not certain. The CDR3 runs to 13 residues. V gave up 3 bases and J gave up 2 bases, with 5 bases separating them. Germline CDR1 KGHSH, CDR2 LQKENI. CDR3 loop: CASSPPGNQPQHF. The CDR3 DNA reads TGTGCCAGCTCACCCCCCGGCAATCAGCCCCAGCATTTT.

The chain joins TRBV5-1 to TRBJ2-3; tentatively, D is TRBD1 (5 bases). Germline V lookup: CDR1 SGHRS, CDR2 YFSETQ. V gave up 1 base and J gave up 1 base, with 10 bases separating them. The length of the CDR3 is 15 residues. DNA of the CDR3: TGCGCCAGCAGCTTGAGGGTAGGGGGCACAGATACGCAGTATTTT. Its translation is CASSLRVGGTDTQYF.

The chain couples TRBV6-6 to TRBJ1-2; D not resolved. V was trimmed by 2 bases and J by 6 bases, leaving 13 bases between them. The CDR3 totals 14 residues. Germline lookup yields CDR1 MNHNY and CDR2 SVGAGI (reference sequence). The CDR3 region is CASSYAMTADGYTF. CDR3 coding DNA: TGTGCCAGCAGTTACGCCATGACCGCGGATGGCTACACCTTC.

The J gene is TRBJ1-2, the V gene TRBV6-6; no firm D call. Trimming shortened V by 2 bases and J by 4 bases, and 8 bases separated the two germline ends. Germline V gives CDR1 MNHNY, CDR2 SVGAGI (reference sequence). The CDR3 is 13 amino acids. In DNA form, the CDR3 reads TGTGCCAGCAGTTACACCCCCAGCTATGGCTACACCTTC. Its translation is CASSYTPSYGYTF.

V is TRBV19 and J is TRBJ2-1, with 8 bases aligning to TRBD1. The V gene end was trimmed by 5 bases and the J gene end by 8 bases; junction bases not matched to a gene: 11. The CDR3 spans 15 residues. Per germline, CDR1 LNHDA and CDR2 SQIVND (reference sequence). The CDR3 sequence: CASSFRTGRSDEQFF. CDR3 bases: TGTGCCAGTAGTTTCCGGACAGGGCGAAGCGATGAGCAGTTCTTC. The whole variable domain, filled in from reference TRBV19 and TRBJ2-1, reads DGGITQSPKYLFRKEGQNVTLSCEQNLNHDAMYWYRQDPGQGLRLIYYSQIVNDFQKGDIAEGYSVSREKKESFPLTVTSAQKNPTAFYLCASSFRTGRSDEQFFGPGTRLTVL.

The chain has TRBV5-5 and TRBJ2-7, with D unclear. V was trimmed by 6 bases and J by 5 bases, leaving 18 bases between them. Germline CDR1 reads SGHKS; CDR2 reads YYEKEE (reference sequence). This CDR3 contains 14 residues. CDR3 residues: CASTSTRVTHEQYF. CDR3 in DNA: TGTGCCAGCACATCCACCCGGGTAACCCACGAGCAGTACTTC.

V gene TRBV18 combines with J gene TRBJ2-2; tentatively, D is TRBD2 (5 bases). The V end was cut by 8 bases, the J end by 5 bases, with 12 bases between. The CDR3 is 13 residues long. Germline assignment: CDR1 KGHSH and CDR2 LQKENI. The CDR3 loop is CASPGGLTGELFF. The CDR3 nucleotides read TGTGCCAGCCCCGGCGGGTTAACCGGGGAGCTGTTTTTT.

The chain couples TRBV28 to TRBJ2-4; D gene ambiguous. The CDR3 runs 12 residues. CDR1 and CDR2 (germline): MDHEN, SYDVKM. With 10 bases removed from V and 9 bases from J, the gap between germline ends came to 16 bases. CDR3 sequence: CAIQAGGSIQYF. The CDR3 coding sequence is TGTGCCATACAAGCAGGTGGTAGCATTCAGTACTTC.

The chain combines TRBV2 with TRBJ2-7, with 7 bases identical to TRBD2. CDR1 is SNHLY and CDR2 is FYNNEI in the germline V gene. The CDR3 runs to 13 residues. The ends lost 3 bases at V and 4 bases at J; junction bases unmatched: 3. The CDR3 coding sequence is TGTGCCAGCAGTGATTTTAGCGGGTACGAGCAGTACTTC. Translated, it gives CASSDFSGYEQYF.

The chain employs TRBV3-1 (or the pseudogene TRBV3-2) and TRBJ1-2; no firm D call. Germline loops: CDR1 LGHDT, CDR2 YNNKEL (reference sequence). This CDR3 is 15 amino acids long. Trimming shortened V by 1 base and J by 3 bases, and 12 bases separated the two germline ends. CDR3 sequence: CASSQGGRRDYGYTF. The DNA of the CDR3 is TGTGCCAGCAGCCAAGGGGGAAGGAGGGACTATGGCTACACCTTC.

The chain recombines TRBV6-2 or TRBV6-3 with TRBJ2-1; 9 bases map to TRBD2. The germline CDR1 and CDR2 sequences are MNHEY and SVGEGT. With 6 bases clipped from V and 4 bases from J, the junction kept 22 bases outside the gene matches. The CDR3 spans 20 residues. The CDR3 coding sequence is TGTGCCAGCAGATACCCATTGGTGTTAGCGGGAGTAGAGGGGTACAATGAGCAGTTCTTC. Translation gives CASRYPLVLAGVEGYNEQFF.

This rearrangement joins TRBV29-1 to TRBJ2-7; D possibly corresponds to TRBD1 (5 bases). Germline loops: CDR1 SQVTM, CDR2 ANQGSEA. V was pared by 1 base and J by 7 bases, with 14 bases between. The CDR3 contains 13 residues. The CDR3 reads CSVEGMAGMEQYF. CDR3 DNA sequence: TGCAGCGTTGAAGGGATGGCAGGGATGGAGCAGTACTTC.

The chain is built from TRBV15 and TRBJ1-2; D is undetermined. CDR3 length equals 14 residues. Trimming left V 0 bases short and J 8 bases short, with 13 bases between. In germline, CDR1 is LNHNV, CDR2 YYDKDF (reference sequence). CDR3 in amino acids: CATSRDNAGSGYTF. DNA of the CDR3: TGTGCCACCAGCAGAGATAATGCGGGGAGCGGCTACACCTTC. The complete variable domain, with remaining parts taken from reference TRBV15 and TRBJ1-2, reads DAMVIQNPRYQVTQFGKPVTLSCSQTLNHNVMYWYQQKSSQAPKLLFHYYDKDFNNEADTPDNFQSRRPNTSFCFLDIRSPGLGDTAMYLCATSRDNAGSGYTFGSGTRLTVV.

The chain recombines TRBV30 with TRBJ1-1; D is uncertain. Germline values: CDR1 GTSNPN, CDR2 SVGIG (reference sequence). The CDR3 is 10 amino acids. Between the trimmed V and J ends, which lost 3 bases and 7 bases, there was a span of 6 bases. The chain's CDR3 is CAWRKLEAFF. CDR3 nucleotides: TGTGCCTGGAGGAAACTTGAAGCTTTCTTT.

The chain combines TRBV6-2 or TRBV6-3 with TRBJ1-5; TRBD1 matches at 12 bases. V was pared by 4 bases and J by 1 base, with 11 bases of the junction left unmatched. The CDR3 is made up of 19 amino acids. CDR1 is MNHEY and CDR2 is SVGEGT in the germline V gene. The chain's CDR3 is CASSSASGTGGLSNQPQHF. The CDR3 DNA reads TGTGCCAGCAGTTCGGCCTCCGGGACAGGGGGCTTGAGCAATCAGCCCCAGCATTTT.

The chain combines TRBV4-2 with TRBJ1-3; weak D call: TRBD1 (5 bases). CDR1 and CDR2 (germline): LGHNA, YNFKEQ. The V end lost 3 bases, the J end lost 8 bases, and 14 bases lay between the germline ends. The CDR3 is 14 amino acids. CDR3 sequence: CASSQSGKLDTIYF. The DNA of the CDR3 is TGTGCCAGCAGCCAGTCAGGGAAGTTGGACACCATATATTTT.

This clone was detected only a few times. The chain carries TRBV19 and TRBJ1-4, with 7 positions matching TRBD1. CDR3 length: 14 residues. Germline V gene lookup returns CDR1 LNHDA and CDR2 SQIVND (reference sequence). Unmatched junction bases numbered 11, after V lost 9 bases and J lost 7 bases. CDR3 DNA sequence: TGTGCCAGCTACAAGACAGGGAGAGGTGAAAAACTGTTTTTT. Amino acid sequence: CASYKTGRGEKLFF.

V gene TRBV6-4 combines with J gene TRBJ2-3; 7 positions agree with TRBD2. V lost 2 bases, J lost 5 bases, and 13 bases stayed unmatched. This CDR3 comprises 17 residues. The germline V gene has CDR1 MRHNA and CDR2 SNTAGT. The CDR3 sequence is CASSDRGLEAFRDTQYF. The CDR3 nucleotides read TGTGCCAGCAGTGACAGAGGACTAGAGGCCTTCAGAGATACGCAGTATTTT.

The table lists this clone with a count of one. V and J are TRBV18 and TRBJ2-7, with D maybe TRBD2 (5 bases). Germline V gene sequence: CDR1 KGHSH, CDR2 LQKENI. This CDR3 has 16 residues. Trimming left V 6 bases short and J 2 bases short, with 20 bases between. Here the CDR3 reads CASSPSLGSTTYEQYF. CDR3 coding DNA: TGTGCCAGCTCGCCCTCCTTGGGGAGCACTACCTACGAGCAGTACTTC.